What follows are 20 T cell receptor beta chains derived from one specimen sequenced in a study of OX40 agonist ivuxolimab in advanced cancers. Assay used: immunoSEQ multiplex PCR; TCRdb lists only in-frame clones, some missing. The data contain around 50,000 clones, roughly 88% of them singletons. The sequencing here drew on CD4+ or CD8+ T cells sorted from blood, taken in a trial of the OX40 agonist ivuxolimab. The receptors were sampled from an adult with an advanced solid tumor such as melanoma, head and neck, liver or kidney cancer.

The rearrangement links TRBV7-9 to TRBJ1-3; no clear D. The CDR3 length is 14 residues. The germline V and J ends were trimmed by 3 bases and 6 bases, with 12 bases remaining between them. CDR1 SEHNR and CDR2 FQNEAQ come from the germline V gene (reference sequence). CDR3 loop: CASSFSDTTNTIYF. CDR3 coding DNA: TGTGCCAGCAGCTTTAGTGACACCACAAACACCATATATTTT.

The genes are TRBV11-2 and TRBJ2-5; unclear D gene. The CDR3 has 13 amino acids. Germline V lookup: CDR1 SGHAT, CDR2 FQNNGV. Trimming removed 0 bases from V and 5 bases from J, with 7 bases in between. Here the CDR3 reads CASSLEVVETQYF. The CDR3 nucleotides read TGTGCCAGCAGCTTAGAGGTCGTCGAGACCCAGTACTTC.

The V and J genes are TRBV7-8 and TRBJ2-3, with 8 bases lining up with TRBD1. Per germline, CDR1 SGHVS and CDR2 FQNEAQ. The CDR3 loop spans 16 amino acids. The V gene end was trimmed by 1 base and the J gene end by 2 bases; junction bases not matched to a gene: 5. The CDR3: CASSLGIRGPTDTQYF. The CDR3 nucleotides are TGTGCCAGCAGCTTAGGGATCAGGGGGCCCACAGATACGCAGTATTTT.

The V call is TRBV30, the J call TRBJ1-2; D is unresolved. Germline CDR1 is GTSNPN and CDR2 is SVGIG (reference sequence). V lost 7 bases and J lost 1, with 10 bases in between. The CDR3 is 12 amino acids. This CDR3 is CASFNNNYGYTF. In DNA, the CDR3 is TGTGCCTCTTTCAACAATAACTATGGCTACACCTTC.

Note on this clone: At one of its ends the junction is not consistent with the germline gene, which may arise from a read error. This chain connects TRBV6-5 to TRBJ2-1; 8 bases match TRBD2. Germline V gives CDR1 MNHEY, CDR2 SVGAGI. The CDR3 loop spans 14 amino acids. In nucleotides, the CDR3 is TGTGCCAGCAGAGGGACTAGTATTGCCAATGGGCAGTTCTTC. Translation gives CASRGTSIANGQFF.

The rearrangement uses TRBV5-8 and TRBJ1-1; D perhaps matches TRBD1 (6 bases). The CDR3 has 14 residues. From germline, CDR1 is SGHTS and CDR2 YDEGEE. V lost 4 bases, J lost 4 bases, and 14 bases lay in between. The CDR3 coding sequence is TGTGCCAGCAGCCCACAGGGTTGGGGCACTGAAGCTTTCTTT. Translating gives CASSPQGWGTEAFF. Full variable domain (rest looked up from reference TRBV5-8 and TRBJ1-1): EAGVTQSPTHLIKTRGQQATLRCSPISGHTSVYWYQQALGLGLQFLLWYDEGEERNRGNFPPRFSGRQFPNYSSELNVNALELEDSALYLCASSPQGWGTEAFFGQGTRLTVV.

J is TRBJ2-7 and V is TRBV11-3; TRBD1 might be the D (5 bases). CDR1 SGHNT and CDR2 YENEEA come from the germline V gene. The CDR3 length is 14 residues. V was pared by 1 base and J by 1 base, with 8 bases between. The CDR3 loop reads CASSLATESYEQYF. The CDR3 region has the DNA TGTGCCAGCAGCTTAGCGACAGAGTCCTACGAGCAGTACTTC.

The chain couples TRBV30 to TRBJ2-1; D ambiguous. The V gene's germline CDR1 is GTSNPN and CDR2 SVGIG (reference sequence). Trimming left V 4 bases short and J 4 bases short, with 8 bases between. The CDR3 is 12 residues long. CDR3 nucleotide sequence: TGTGCCTGGACCATTAAGTACAATGAGCAGTTCTTC. Protein: CAWTIKYNEQFF. Full variable domain (rest looked up from reference TRBV30 and TRBJ2-1): SQTIHQWPATLVQPVGSPLSLECTVEGTSNPNLYWYRQAAGRGLQLLFYSVGIGQISSEVPQNLSASRPQDRQFILSSKKLLLSDSGFYLCAWTIKYNEQFFGPGTRLTVL.

The chain couples TRBV28 to TRBJ2-7; no clear D gene. CDR3 length: 11 residues. Per the germline V gene, CDR1 is MDHEN and CDR2 is SYDVKM. The V and J ends lost 2 bases and 4 bases respectively, with 3 bases between them. This chain's CDR3 is CASSLRYEQYF. The CDR3 DNA follows: TGTGCCAGCAGTTTACGATACGAGCAGTACTTC.

This chain uses TRBV5-1 with TRBJ2-1; D perhaps matches TRBD2 (5 bases). Germline loops: CDR1 SGHRS, CDR2 YFSETQ. Between the trimmed V and J ends, which lost 4 bases and 10 bases, there was a span of 15 bases. This CDR3 spans 13 amino acids. DNA for the CDR3: TGCGCCAGCAGCCTACGGACGGACTCCGAGCAGTTCTTC. Residues: CASSLRTDSEQFF.

The chain combines TRBV5-1 with TRBJ1-1; D unresolved. The germline V and J ends were trimmed by 2 bases and 1 base, with 6 bases remaining between them. This CDR3 region has 13 residues. CDR1 and CDR2 from the germline V gene are SGHRS and YFSETQ. CDR3 in amino acids: CASSFVGNTEAFF. CDR3 DNA sequence: TGCGCCAGCAGCTTTGTCGGGAACACTGAAGCTTTCTTT.

This sequence joins TRBV6-5 and TRBJ1-2; D gene unclear. The V gene lost 7 bases and the J gene lost 0 bases, with 12 bases spanning the gap. The V gene's germline CDR1 is MNHEY and CDR2 SVGAGI. The CDR3 runs 14 residues. CDR3 protein: CASKTLRANYGYTF. Written as DNA, the CDR3 is TGTGCCAGCAAGACCCTTCGGGCTAACTATGGCTACACCTTC.

The chain couples TRBV19 to TRBJ2-2, with 12 bases identical to TRBD2. J lost 5 bases, V lost 3 bases, and 1 base had no gene match. Germline CDR1 LNHDA, CDR2 SQIVND (reference sequence). The CDR3 runs to 15 residues. This CDR3 reads CASSILAGGTGELFF. CDR3 nucleotides: TGTGCCAGTAGTATTCTAGCGGGAGGGACCGGGGAGCTGTTTTTT.

The rearrangement uses TRBV18 and TRBJ2-7, with D unclear. Germline V gene sequence: CDR1 KGHSH, CDR2 LQKENI. The CDR3 is 14 amino acids. Trimming pared 6 bases from V and 0 bases from J, leaving 12 bases between. The DNA for the CDR3 is TGTGCCAGCTCTACGTCATCGAGCTCCTACGAGCAGTACTTC. Protein product: CASSTSSSSYEQYF.

The CDR3 nucleotides are TGTGCCAGCTCACCACCGGCCAGCTTCTCTGGAAACACCATATATTTT. Translation: CASSPPASFSGNTIYF. The V call is TRBV18, the J call TRBJ1-3, with unresolved D. The germline V gene encodes CDR1 KGHSH and CDR2 LQKENI. The V gene lost 0 bases and the J gene lost 0 bases, with 9 bases spanning the gap. This CDR3 contains 16 residues.

The chain links TRBV16 to TRBJ2-7; D might be TRBD1 or TRBD2, each matching 6 bases. Germline V CDR1 and CDR2: KGHSY, FQNENV. V lost 1 base and J lost 7, with 14 bases in between. This CDR3 is built from 14 residues. CDR3 in DNA: TGTGCCAGCAGCCAATATCCAGGGGAGGTGGAGCAGTACTTC. Protein sequence: CASSQYPGEVEQYF.

In its sample, this clone was seen a few times. The rearrangement uses TRBV5-4 and TRBJ1-2; D remains unclear. The CDR3 sequence is 14 residues long. Germline-derived CDR1 and CDR2 are SGHNT and YYREEE (reference sequence). V lost 3 bases to trimming and J lost 0 bases, with 9 bases between them. As DNA, the CDR3 is TGTGCCAGCAGCTCCGTCCAACCTAACTATGGCTACACCTTC. Translation: CASSSVQPNYGYTF.

The chain links TRBV6-4 to TRBJ2-1, with a weak D call TRBD1 (5 bases). The length of the CDR3 is 13 residues. Per the germline V gene, CDR1 is MRHNA and CDR2 is SNTAGT. The germline V and J ends were trimmed by 2 bases and 13 bases, with 15 bases remaining between them. The DNA for the CDR3 is TGTGCCAGCAGTGACACGTATAGGGGTATACAGTTCTTC. Its protein product is CASSDTYRGIQFF.

The CDR3 is CASTIEGGADTQYF. The CDR3 DNA reads as TGCGCCAGCACCATTGAGGGAGGGGCAGATACGCAGTATTTT. The chain combines TRBV5-1 with TRBJ2-3, with TRBD2 identical over 7 bases. There are 14 residues in the CDR3. In germline, CDR1 is SGHRS, CDR2 YFSETQ. After removal of 6 bases from V and 4 bases from J, the junction contained 8 bases not matched to a gene.

The V and J genes are TRBV6-6 and TRBJ2-5; possibly TRBD2 for D (5 bases). The V and J ends lost 6 bases and 3 bases respectively, with 11 bases between them. Germline loops: CDR1 MNHNY, CDR2 SVGAGI (reference sequence). The CDR3 is 13 residues long. The CDR3 DNA is TGTGCCAGCAGCCGAGGGTTGGAAGAGACCCAGTACTTC. Translated: CASSRGLEETQYF.